This TCR beta chain was sequenced for a study of T cell repertoires in cytomegalovirus infection. As for the study in general: It can be stated that public TCR beta signatures indicated CMV infection as well as a matching HLA type.

To note about this clonotype: No antigen is known for it.

From the reads, TCRdb called clonotypes with MiXCR, one entry per CDR3 protein. Of tens of thousands of distinct CDR3 sequences in the sample, about 23% were seen once. Germline V lookup: CDR1 LNHDA, CDR2 SQIVND (reference sequence). The V gene end was trimmed by 4 bases and the J gene end by 1 base; junction bases not matched to a gene: 8. The CDR3 sequence is 16 residues long. Findings and limits, study-wide: Across the ex vivo response, the dominant clonotypes were HLA-C-restricted CMV-specific TCR beta clonotypes.

J is TRBJ2-3 and V is TRBV19; 7 nucleotides match TRBD1. The sequence was collected from a human donor in good health (CMV status not recorded). Some clones in this sample may be carry-over from other donors' samples. Sequenced: PBMCs, sequenced either directly or after in vitro stimulation (not recorded which). This chain's CDR3 is CASSTTDRAGTDTQYF. In DNA, the CDR3 is TGTGCCAGTAGTACCACCGACAGGGCTGGCACAGATACGCAGTATTTT.